A single sample gave rise to the 4 T cell receptor beta chains below, sequenced in a study of brain T cells in children with intractable seizures. Libraries were prepared by immunoSEQ multiplex PCR; TCRdb keeps only in-frame clonotypes and omits some of them. This sample has around 41,000 clones, with 75% to 95% found just once. The starting material was peripheral blood, obtained at surgery. Every receptor here comes from a girl aged 2 to 9 with tuberous sclerosis and intractable seizures.

This clone was counted a single time. This sequence joins TRBV19 and TRBJ2-7; TRBD2 aligns across 8 bases. The CDR3 is 16 residues long. Germline CDR1 is LNHDA and CDR2 is SQIVND (reference sequence). The V and J ends lost 5 bases and 1 base, in that order; junction bases with no gene match: 10. The CDR3 loop is CASSSRGSGVSYEQYF. DNA of the CDR3: TGTGCCAGTAGTTCCCGAGGTAGCGGGGTATCCTACGAGCAGTACTTC. Based on the CDR3 plus reference TRBV19 and TRBJ2-7, the full variable domain is DGGITQSPKYLFRKEGQNVTLSCEQNLNHDAMYWYRQDPGQGLRLIYYSQIVNDFQKGDIAEGYSVSREKKESFPLTVTSAQKNPTAFYLCASSSRGSGVSYEQYFGPGTRLTVT.

This chain links TRBV30 with TRBJ2-7; D is ambiguous. Trimming took off 0 bases at V and 4 bases at J, with 7 bases between the two ends. The CDR3 has 12 residues. Germline V gene sequence: CDR1 GTSNPN, CDR2 SVGIG (reference sequence). The CDR3, as DNA: TGTGCCTGGAGTGTAAAGCTTTACGAGCAGTACTTC. Protein: CAWSVKLYEQYF.

V is TRBV2 and J is TRBJ2-3; 10 bases line up with TRBD2. The trim removed 5 bases at V and 4 bases at J, leaving 9 bases unmatched. Germline CDR1 reads SNHLY; CDR2 reads FYNNEI. This CDR3 is built from 16 residues. CDR3 sequence (DNA): TGTGCCAGCAGTCATCTAGCGGGGGTCAAAGCAGATACGCAGTATTTT. Translated, it gives CASSHLAGVKADTQYF.

This rearrangement joins TRBV2 to TRBJ1-1; perhaps TRBD1 as D (6 bases). The V gene's germline CDR1 is SNHLY and CDR2 FYNNEI. This CDR3 is 16 amino acids long. Trimming took off 4 bases at V and 0 bases at J, with 15 bases between the two ends. The CDR3 reads CASSANTRGVNTEAFF. The CDR3 DNA is TGTGCCAGCAGTGCCAATACTAGGGGGGTGAACACTGAAGCTTTCTTT. The entire variable domain, with the rest obtained from reference TRBV2 and TRBJ1-1, is as follows: EPEVTQTPSHQVTQMGQEVILRCVPISNHLYFYWYRQILGQKVEFLVSFYNNEISEKSEIFDDQFSVERPDGSNFTLKIRSTKLEDSAMYFCASSANTRGVNTEAFFGQGTRLTVV.